These 18 T cell receptor beta chains share one sample of origin, sequenced in a study of blood T cells in healthy people across ages. With a J-beta primer mix and a sample-barcoded 5' primer, a second PCR ran roughly 6 to 11 cycles. One entry per CDR3 protein, called by TCRdb with MiXCR from the 5' RACE reads. There are about 650,000 distinct CDR3 sequences in the sample; around 32% occur only once, and roughly 15% lies in the top ten. The sequenced sample was blood. The receptor source for this set is a woman over 75 in good health.

The genes are TRBV28 and TRBJ2-1, with D possibly being TRBD1 (6 bases). The CDR3 length is 18 residues. The V end lost 3 bases, the J end lost 0 bases, and 18 bases lay between the germline ends. Germline V lookup: CDR1 MDHEN, CDR2 SYDVKM. In DNA, the CDR3 is TGTGCCAGCAGTTTTTTGCCCGGGACAACAAGCTCCTACAATGAGCAGTTCTTC. Encoded protein: CASSFLPGTTSSYNEQFF.

This clonotype was counted many times. This sequence joins TRBV27 and TRBJ1-2; D not certain. The germline V gene has CDR1 MNHEY and CDR2 SMNVEV (reference sequence). The V and J ends lost 6 bases and 3 bases respectively, with 20 bases between them. The CDR3 loop spans 16 amino acids. The CDR3 nucleotides are TGTGCCAGCAGCCGGGAGGCAGCTAGAACGCACTATGGCTACACCTTC. Protein: CASSREAARTHYGYTF.

In this sample, this clonotype turned up many times. A read error may account for a junction end that differs from germline. The chain combines TRBV5-1 with TRBJ2-1, with D maybe TRBD2 (5 bases). The V gene's germline CDR1 is SGHRS and CDR2 YFSETQ. The CDR3 loop spans 14 amino acids. The CDR3 sequence: CASSLRDSYNEQFF. In DNA, the CDR3 is TGTGCCAGCTCACTACGGGACTCCTACAATGAGCAGTTCTTC.

V usage is TRBV7-9 and J usage is TRBJ1-2, with a possible D match to TRBD1 (5 bases). The V gene lost 2 bases and the J gene lost 6 bases, with 19 bases spanning the gap. Germline V gives CDR1 SEHNR, CDR2 FQNEAQ (reference sequence). This CDR3 contains 16 residues. The CDR3 loop reads CASSLSQTATVNGYTF. The DNA of the CDR3 is TGTGCCAGCAGCTTATCCCAGACAGCTACAGTTAATGGCTACACCTTC.

V gene TRBV20-1 combines with J gene TRBJ2-2; D possibly corresponds to TRBD1 (5 bases). In germline, CDR1 is DFQATT, CDR2 SNEGSKA (reference sequence). This CDR3 region has 14 residues. Trimming cost V 3 bases and J 0 bases, with 8 bases left between them. In DNA form, the CDR3 reads TGCAGTGCTAGCGGACACCCGAACACCGGGGAGCTGTTTTTT. Amino acids: CSASGHPNTGELFF.

V and J are TRBV12-3 or TRBV12-4 and TRBJ1-6; 8 bases map to TRBD1. The CDR3 loop spans 15 amino acids. V dropped 6 bases and J dropped 7; count of bases not matched to a gene: 8. CDR3: CASSRGTGDNSPLHF. CDR3 nucleotide sequence: TGTGCCAGCAGCCGGGGGACAGGCGACAATTCACCCCTCCACTTT.

As concerns this clonotype: A read error may be the cause here, since a much bigger clone is one base away. J is TRBJ1-2 and V is TRBV7-2; D possibly corresponds to TRBD1 (6 bases). CDR1 is SGHTA, CDR2 FQGNSA, per germline. The CDR3 covers 17 residues. This CDR3 is CASSHLGAMGANYGHTF. As DNA, the CDR3 is TGTGCCAGCAGCCACCTGGGGGCCATGGGAGCTAACTATGGCCACACCTTC.

This clonotype was observed a handful of times. The chain carries TRBV4-2 and TRBJ2-7; no reliable D call. Germline V gives CDR1 LGHNA, CDR2 YNFKEQ. The germline V and J ends were trimmed by 2 bases and 7 bases, with 27 bases remaining between them. The CDR3 is 18 residues long. Written as DNA, the CDR3 is TGTGCCAGCAGCCAAACCCCGGGTAGTGCCGTGGGGTACAATGAGCAGTACTTC. It specifies CASSQTPGSAVGYNEQYF.

The V call is TRBV2, the J call TRBJ2-2; D possibly uses TRBD1 or TRBD2 (5 bases each). V was clipped by 0 bases and J by 6 bases, with 11 bases between them. The CDR3 runs 15 residues. Germline loops: CDR1 SNHLY, CDR2 FYNNEI. DNA for the CDR3: TGTGCCAGCAGTGAAGCGCGACGAGGGGCCGGGGAGCTGTTTTTT. Its protein product is CASSEARRGAGELFF.

The genes are TRBV5-1 and TRBJ1-2; D remains unclear. The CDR3 loop spans 14 amino acids. V shed 0 bases and J shed 7 bases, with 13 bases lying between them. Germline V lookup: CDR1 SGHRS, CDR2 YFSETQ. DNA of the CDR3: TGCGCCAGCAGCTTGGCCGGAGTCGCAGGTGGCTACACCTTC. It translates to CASSLAGVAGGYTF.

This clonotype has ten or more counts. V is TRBV3-1 and J is TRBJ1-2; TRBD1 might be the D (5 bases). V lost 4 bases and J 4 bases, leaving 13 bases between the germline ends. The germline V gene encodes CDR1 LGHDT and CDR2 YNNKEL (reference sequence). The CDR3 is 14 amino acids. CDR3 amino acids: CASSRRGTAYGYTF. CDR3 DNA sequence: TGTGCCAGCAGCCGGCGGGGGACGGCCTATGGCTACACCTTC. Supplemented by reference TRBV3-1 and TRBJ1-2, the full variable domain reads DTAVSQTPKYLVTQMGNDKSIKCEQNLGHDTMYWYKQDSKKFLKIMFSYNNKELIINETVPNRFSPKSPDKAHLNLHINSLELGDSAVYFCASSRRGTAYGYTFGSGTRLTVV.

To note about this clonotype: The CDR3 carries no conserved terminal phenylalanine or tryptophan, so it likely arises from a read error. This chain connects TRBV6-1 to TRBJ2-4, with D uncertain. From germline, CDR1 is MNHNS and CDR2 SASEGT. Trimming stripped 6 bases from V and 0 bases from J, with 12 bases between. The CDR3 totals 15 residues. CDR3 protein: CASRDRLVAKNIQYC. The CDR3, as DNA: TGTGCCAGCAGAGATCGTTTGGTAGCCAAAAACATTCAGTACTGC.

This clonotype occurred many times. The chain combines TRBV9 with TRBJ2-5; 12 bases align to TRBD2. This CDR3 comprises 15 residues. CDR1 and CDR2 from the germline V gene are SGDLS and YYNGEE. V was clipped by 3 bases and J by 2 bases; unmatched bases: 2. The CDR3 nucleotides read TGTGCCAGCAGCGAAGGGACTAGCGGGCAAGAGACCCAGTACTTC. It specifies CASSEGTSGQETQYF.

This clonotype was detected many times. The chain uses TRBV6-1 and TRBJ2-7; the D is unclear. V shed 0 bases and J shed 6 bases, with 12 bases lying between them. Germline CDR1 and CDR2: MNHNS and SASEGT. The CDR3 has 14 residues. The CDR3 reads CASSEASGGSEQYF. The CDR3 bases are TGTGCCAGCAGTGAAGCGTCGGGTGGCTCCGAGCAGTACTTC.

The chain employs TRBV20-1 and TRBJ2-6; D gene unclear. The CDR3 sequence is 11 residues long. V was cut by 3 bases and J by 9 bases, with 6 bases left in between. The germline gives CDR1 DFQATT, CDR2 SNEGSKA (reference sequence). Here the CDR3 DNA reads TGCAGTGCTAGCACCTACAACGTCCTGACTTTC. It codes for CSASTYNVLTF.

This clonotype was observed a handful of times. It may be a read error: a sequence one base away is much more abundant. The V gene is TRBV2, the J gene TRBJ2-1; a possible D gene is TRBD1 (6 bases). The CDR3 totals 16 residues. Trimming took 6 bases from V and 13 from J, leaving 28 bases between them. Per germline, CDR1 SNHLY and CDR2 FYNNEI. The CDR3 spells CASRRTAFQFQETQFF. As DNA, the CDR3 is TGTGCCAGCAGACGGACAGCCTTTCAATTTCAAGAGACCCAGTTCTTC.

This rearrangement joins TRBV11-2 to TRBJ2-1; unclear D gene. CDR3 length: 16 residues. Germline values: CDR1 SGHAT, CDR2 FQNNGV. V lost 1 base and J lost 5, with 15 bases in between. The CDR3 DNA is TGTGCCAGCAGCTTAGGGATCTTGACCCTTCACAATGAGCAGTTCTTC. It specifies CASSLGILTLHNEQFF. The full variable domain, rest sourced from reference TRBV11-2 and TRBJ2-1, is EAGVAQSPRYKIIEKRQSVAFWCNPISGHATLYWYQQILGQGPKLLIQFQNNGVVDDSQLPKDRFSAERLKGVDSTLKIQPAKLEDSAVYLCASSLGILTLHNEQFFGPGTRLTVL.

This clonotype was seen only a few times. The V and J genes are TRBV18 and TRBJ2-2; no clear D. V dropped 5 bases and J dropped 2 bases, with 0 bases sitting between them. Germline CDR1 is KGHSH and CDR2 is LQKENI. CDR3 size: 11 residues. CDR3 nucleotides: TGTGCCAGCTCAAACACCGGGGAGCTGTTTTTT. This translates into CASSNTGELFF.